This T cell receptor beta chain was identified during a study of blood T cell repertoires in COVID-19. The overall study: Researchers got acute and convalescent COVID-19 samples from the United States, Italy and Spain. PBMCs, B-cell-depleted T cells, or T cells were the source of the cDNA or gDNA that made up the material.

CDR3 size: 13 residues. Per the germline V gene, CDR1 is KGHSH and CDR2 is LQKENI. After removal of 4 bases from V and 4 bases from J, the junction contained 0 bases not matched to a gene. Method: immunoSEQ multiplex PCR; TCRdb's copy keeps in-frame clones and lacks some. The sample lists 230,000 or so clones; 90% were seen once. The clonotype comes from an older woman with COVID-19, enrolled during active disease. Sequencing used peripheral blood. The rearrangement links TRBV18 to TRBJ2-3; TRBD1 matches at 9 bases. The CDR3 is CASSRTGADTQYF. The DNA for the CDR3 is TGTGCCAGCTCACGGACAGGGGCAGATACGCAGTATTTT. Supplemented by reference TRBV18 and TRBJ2-3, the full variable domain reads NAGVMQNPRHLVRRRGQEARLRCSPMKGHSHVYWYRQLPEEGLKFMVYLQKENIIDESGMPKERFSAEFPKEGPSILRIQQVVRGDSAAYFCASSRTGADTQYFGPGTRLTVL.